Listed below are T cell receptor beta chains from one sample, sequenced in a study of blood T cell repertoires in COVID-19. The data were produced by immunoSEQ multiplex PCR, yet TCRdb's version contains in-frame clones alone and is incomplete. The sample contains about 300,000 clones, just over 85% of which appear only once. The sample was PBMCs or T cells enriched from blood (not recorded which). The receptors were gathered from a man aged 25 to 45 who had recovered from COVID-19. The CDR3 runs from the conserved cysteine through the conserved F or W. The order of the fields is J gene, D gene, clone size, V gene, CDR3 DNA, CDR3 protein. A D gene is named only where the DNA matches it firmly. Not all rows give a size; the values are once, few, many and, for expanded clones, a class.

j_gene: TRBJ1-2; d_gene: -; abundance: -; v_gene: TRBV19; CDR3nt: TGTGCCAGTAGAAATCCCGGACAGATATATGGCTACACCTTC; CDR3aa: CASRNPGQIYGYTF
j_gene: TRBJ1-1; d_gene: -; abundance: -; v_gene: TRBV5-8; CDR3nt: TGTGCCAGCAACCTCTTACGGGGTGAAGCTTTCTTT; CDR3aa: CASNLLRGEAFF
j_gene: TRBJ2-1; d_gene: -; abundance: -; v_gene: TRBV19; CDR3nt: TGTGCCAGTAGTTCCCGGGGAGCGGCGGCCTACAATGAGCAGTTCTTC; CDR3aa: CASSSRGAAAYNEQFF
j_gene: TRBJ2-7; d_gene: -; abundance: once; v_gene: TRBV7-7; CDR3nt: TGTGCTAGCAGCCCCGGCTTGGGGGGATCCTACGAGCAGTACTTC; CDR3aa: CASSPGLGGSYEQYF
j_gene: TRBJ2-6; d_gene: TRBD2; abundance: -; v_gene: TRBV27; CDR3nt: TGTGCCAGCAGTTCACTAGCGGGGGGGCTGTTCGGGGCCAACGTCCTGACTTTC; CDR3aa: CASSSLAGGLFGANVLTF
j_gene: TRBJ2-2; d_gene: TRBD1; abundance: once; v_gene: TRBV5-1; CDR3nt: TGCGCCAGCAGCTCTGGACAGGGGGCGGGAACCGGGGAGCTGTTTTTT; CDR3aa: CASSSGQGAGTGELFF
j_gene: TRBJ2-1; d_gene: TRBD2; abundance: -; v_gene: TRBV13; CDR3nt: TGTGCCAGCAGCTTAGATCCTCTAATGGGACTAGCGAGGGGTGAGCAGTTCTTC; CDR3aa: CASSLDPLMGLARGEQFF
j_gene: TRBJ2-3; d_gene: -; abundance: few; v_gene: TRBV27; CDR3nt: TGTGCCAGCAGTTTAACCAGGACAGATACGCAGTATTTT; CDR3aa: CASSLTRTDTQYF
j_gene: TRBJ2-7; d_gene: -; abundance: -; v_gene: TRBV11-1; CDR3nt: TGTGCCAGCAGCTTCCAGGGTTACGAGCAGTACTTC; CDR3aa: CASSFQGYEQYF
j_gene: TRBJ2-1; d_gene: -; abundance: -; v_gene: TRBV7-9; CDR3nt: TGTGCCAGCAGCAAGTCGGGTCCACACAATGAGCAGTTCTTC; CDR3aa: CASSKSGPHNEQFF
j_gene: TRBJ2-2; d_gene: -; abundance: -; v_gene: TRBV3-1/TRBV3-2; CDR3nt: TGTGCCAGCAGCCCACGCGCGAACACCGGGGAGCTGTTTTTT; CDR3aa: CASSPRANTGELFF
j_gene: TRBJ2-5; d_gene: TRBD1; abundance: -; v_gene: TRBV5-1; CDR3nt: TGCGCCAGCAGCTTGAGGACAGGGGAACTGGAGACCCAGTACTTC; CDR3aa: CASSLRTGELETQYF
j_gene: TRBJ2-3; d_gene: -; abundance: -; v_gene: TRBV7-9; CDR3nt: TGTGCCAGCAGCCTCCTCGCCGGGACTCCAACGGATACGCAGTATTTT; CDR3aa: CASSLLAGTPTDTQYF
j_gene: TRBJ1-4; d_gene: -; abundance: -; v_gene: TRBV5-1; CDR3nt: TGCGCCAGCAGCGTCGGGCCCTTGGGGGCAAAACTGTTTTTT; CDR3aa: CASSVGPLGAKLFF